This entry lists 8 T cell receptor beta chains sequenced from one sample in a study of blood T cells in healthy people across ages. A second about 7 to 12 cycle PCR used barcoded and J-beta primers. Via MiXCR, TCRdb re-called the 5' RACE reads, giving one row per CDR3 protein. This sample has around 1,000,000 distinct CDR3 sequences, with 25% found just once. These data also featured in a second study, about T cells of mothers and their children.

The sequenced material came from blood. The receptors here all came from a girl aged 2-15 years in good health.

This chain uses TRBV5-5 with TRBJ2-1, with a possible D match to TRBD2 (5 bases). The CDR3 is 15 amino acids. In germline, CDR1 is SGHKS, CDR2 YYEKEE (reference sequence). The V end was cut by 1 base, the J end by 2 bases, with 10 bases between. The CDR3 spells CASSLSGIPYNEQFF. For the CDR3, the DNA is TGTGCCAGCAGCTTGTCGGGAATTCCCTACAATGAGCAGTTCTTC.

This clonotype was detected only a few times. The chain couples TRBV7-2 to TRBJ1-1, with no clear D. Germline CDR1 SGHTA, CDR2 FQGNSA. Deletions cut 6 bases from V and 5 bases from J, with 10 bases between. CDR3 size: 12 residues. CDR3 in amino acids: CASSLSFTEAFF. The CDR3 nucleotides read TGTGCCAGCAGTTTGAGTTTTACTGAAGCTTTCTTT. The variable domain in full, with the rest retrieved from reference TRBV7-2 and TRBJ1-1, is GAGVSQSPSNKVTEKGKDVELRCDPISGHTALYWYRQSLGQGLEFLIYFQGNSAPDKSGLPSDRFSAERTGGSVSTLTIQRTQQEDSAVYLCASSLSFTEAFFGQGTRLTVV.

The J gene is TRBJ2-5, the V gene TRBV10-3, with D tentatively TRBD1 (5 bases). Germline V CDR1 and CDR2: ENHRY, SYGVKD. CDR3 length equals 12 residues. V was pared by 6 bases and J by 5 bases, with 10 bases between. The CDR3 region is CAIRDIEETQYF. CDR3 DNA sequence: TGTGCCATCAGGGACATAGAGGAGACCCAGTACTTC.

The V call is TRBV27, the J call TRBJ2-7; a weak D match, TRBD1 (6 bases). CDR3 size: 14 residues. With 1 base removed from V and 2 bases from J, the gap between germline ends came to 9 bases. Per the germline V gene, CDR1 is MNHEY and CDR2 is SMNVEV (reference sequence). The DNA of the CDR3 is TGTGCCAGCAGTTTATTCAGGGGCCCCTACGAGCAGTACTTC. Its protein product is CASSLFRGPYEQYF.

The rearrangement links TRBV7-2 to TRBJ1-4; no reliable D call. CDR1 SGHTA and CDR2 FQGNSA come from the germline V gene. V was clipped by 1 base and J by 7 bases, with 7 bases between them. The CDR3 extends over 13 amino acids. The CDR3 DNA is TGTGCCAGCAGCTTAGGCGGGTTTGAAAAACTGTTTTTT. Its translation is CASSLGGFEKLFF. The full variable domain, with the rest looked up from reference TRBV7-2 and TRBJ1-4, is GAGVSQSPSNKVTEKGKDVELRCDPISGHTALYWYRQSLGQGLEFLIYFQGNSAPDKSGLPSDRFSAERTGGSVSTLTIQRTQQEDSAVYLCASSLGGFEKLFFGSGTQLSVL.

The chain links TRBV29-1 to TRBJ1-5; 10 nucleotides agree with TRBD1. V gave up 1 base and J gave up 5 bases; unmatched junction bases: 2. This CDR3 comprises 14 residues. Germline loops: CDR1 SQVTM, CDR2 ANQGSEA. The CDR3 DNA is TGCAGCGTTGAAGCCGGGACAGGGGATCAGCCCCAGCATTTT. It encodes CSVEAGTGDQPQHF.

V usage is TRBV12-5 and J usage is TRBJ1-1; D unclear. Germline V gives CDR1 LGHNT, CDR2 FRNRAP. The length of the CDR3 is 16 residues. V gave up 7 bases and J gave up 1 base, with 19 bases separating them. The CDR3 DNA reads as TGTGCTAGTGCCCTGGGATACTCCGGGCCGAACACTGAAGCTTTCTTT. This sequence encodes CASALGYSGPNTEAFF.

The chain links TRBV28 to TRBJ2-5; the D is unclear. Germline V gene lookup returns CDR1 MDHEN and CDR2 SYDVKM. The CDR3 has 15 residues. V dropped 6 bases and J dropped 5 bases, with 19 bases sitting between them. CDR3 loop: CASRSSDGVGETQYF. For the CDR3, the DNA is TGTGCCAGCAGGTCCTCGGACGGCGTCGGGGAGACCCAGTACTTC.